Listed below are T cell receptor beta chains from one sample, sequenced in a study of shared clonotypes between healthy human individuals. Assay: immunoSEQ multiplex PCR; the TCRdb copy retains only in-frame clones and omits some. The sample has 2 million to 2.5 million clones; about 94% are singletons. The sample was naive CD8+ T cells sorted from blood. The source is a man between 18 and 35 years old in good health. Each CDR3 is given with its conserved first and last residue. The order of the fields is CDR3 protein, J gene, V gene.

CASSLLMGIGAGGRDTEAFF TRBJ1-1 TRBV28
CASSVDPQGGSYEQYF TRBJ2-7 TRBV9
CASSWGIPGNNEQFF TRBJ2-1 TRBV27
CASSLRQGNTGELFF TRBJ2-2 TRBV27
CASSVERGYDEQYF TRBJ2-7 TRBV7-9
CASSPDAMAGELFF TRBJ2-2 TRBV6-6
CASTKGQLLGETQYF TRBJ2-5 TRBV6-1
CASSLGAGNSYEQYF TRBJ2-7 TRBV7-2
CASTPPLAAYNEQFF TRBJ2-1 TRBV7-2
CAISESIGGPNGYTF TRBJ1-2 TRBV10-3
CASSLSQGVKIEQFF TRBJ2-1 TRBV7-6
CATQDGAYSNQPQHF TRBJ1-5 TRBV4-3
CSAIRDSNTEAFF TRBJ1-1 TRBV29-1
CASSYSESPYEQYF TRBJ2-7 TRBV6-6
CASSWRGDRVEYF TRBJ2-4 TRBV5-4
CASGLPDTGELFF TRBJ2-2 TRBV12-5
CASRVPGHGNEQYF TRBJ2-7 TRBV6-5
CASKRREAYEQYF TRBJ2-7 TRBV5-4
CASSQDRQDQRFNEQFF TRBJ2-1 TRBV4-3
CAWREPFTATEAFF TRBJ1-1 TRBV30
CAWSLTGFDEQYF TRBJ2-7 TRBV30
CASSEAYGRNTIYF TRBJ1-3 TRBV6-1
CASSQGGDWFQETQYF TRBJ2-5 TRBV4-3
CASSTWTGGTEAFF TRBJ1-1 TRBV6-1
CASPPRLGGRTDTDTQYF TRBJ2-3 TRBV2
CSVEDQGGAGYGYTF TRBJ1-2 TRBV29-1
CASSPWTRVGAEQFF TRBJ2-1 TRBV27
CASSLRGPQETQYF TRBJ2-5 TRBV7-9
CASSLERRQETQYF TRBJ2-5 TRBV28
CASSQVLWTMNTEAFF TRBJ1-1 TRBV4-1
CATSRTVSSYNSPLHF TRBJ1-6 TRBV15
CASSYTGEDEKLFF TRBJ1-4 TRBV7-9
CASSLEQVAGGPQETQYF TRBJ2-5 TRBV11-3
CASRPAGFHEQYF TRBJ2-7 TRBV11-2
CASYSGETQYF TRBJ2-5 TRBV7-9
CASSKTGYEQYF TRBJ2-7 TRBV27
CASRTEGSYNEQFF TRBJ2-1 TRBV5-1
CASRAGVSGNEQFF TRBJ2-1 TRBV2
CASSASGTGAEKLFF TRBJ1-4 TRBV9
CASSEATNEQFF TRBJ2-1 TRBV2
CASSSYPGGHQNIQYF TRBJ2-4 TRBV7-6
CASSLDPGLAGGLNLYEQYF TRBJ2-7 TRBV11-2
CASSHRDNMNTEAFF TRBJ1-1 TRBV4-3
CASSPETGFNEKLFF TRBJ1-4 TRBV9
CASSLRGYRGLDTEAFF TRBJ1-1 TRBV28
CASSFGGVYEQYF TRBJ2-7 TRBV5-1
CAWNVGTAGTF TRBJ1-2 TRBV30
CAWGGVLRETQYF TRBJ2-5 TRBV30
CASSIRAGVVEQYF TRBJ2-7 TRBV19
CAIRAQTGGRSTDTQYF TRBJ2-3 TRBV10-3
CASSWTTSSYNEQFF TRBJ2-1 TRBV5-1
CASSEGSIPTGEQYF TRBJ2-7 TRBV27